Below are 18 T cell receptor beta chains sequenced from a single sample in a study of T cell responses to AZD1222 COVID-19 vaccine. The assay was immunoSEQ multiplex PCR, and TCRdb's table has in-frame clones only and misses some. The table lists around 200,000 clones, 85% to 95% of them singletons. Sequencing used peripheral blood, obtained 28 days after the second AZD1222 dose. The receptors shown here come from an adult who received the AZD1222 COVID-19 vaccine.

This chain joins TRBV30 and TRBJ2-1; D not certain. This CDR3 is 12 amino acids long. Trimming took 2 bases from V and 7 from J, leaving 9 bases between them. Germline V lookup: CDR1 GTSNPN, CDR2 SVGIG (reference sequence). The CDR3 spells CAWSPQENEQFF. For the CDR3, the DNA is TGTGCCTGGAGTCCCCAGGAGAATGAGCAGTTCTTC. The complete variable domain, with remaining parts taken from reference TRBV30 and TRBJ2-1, reads SQTIHQWPATLVQPVGSPLSLECTVEGTSNPNLYWYRQAAGRGLQLLFYSVGIGQISSEVPQNLSASRPQDRQFILSSKKLLLSDSGFYLCAWSPQENEQFFGPGTRLTVL.

The gene calls are TRBV7-2 and TRBJ2-6, with D unresolved. This CDR3 is 14 amino acids long. Germline lookup yields CDR1 SGHTA and CDR2 FQGNSA. Trimming cost V 5 bases and J 2 bases, with 7 bases left between them. The CDR3 region is CASSQFTGANVLTF. Here the CDR3 DNA reads TGTGCCAGCAGCCAATTTACTGGGGCCAACGTCCTGACTTTC.

V usage is TRBV19 and J usage is TRBJ1-3, with D unresolved. Germline V gives CDR1 LNHDA, CDR2 SQIVND (reference sequence). CDR3 length: 15 amino acids. The ends were cut back, 3 bases at V and 6 bases at J, with 15 bases in the middle. CDR3 amino acids: CASSIDRGPANTIYF. In DNA, the CDR3 is TGTGCCAGTAGTATTGATAGAGGTCCGGCAAACACCATATATTTT.

The rearrangement joins TRBV2 to TRBJ2-5; D is undetermined. The V end lost 6 bases, the J end lost 5 bases, and 7 bases lay between the germline ends. The germline V gene has CDR1 SNHLY and CDR2 FYNNEI. CDR3 length: 11 amino acids. Here the CDR3 DNA reads TGTGCCAGCAGGGTTTCGGAGACCCAGTACTTC. Translating it yields CASRVSETQYF.

The chain has TRBV18 and TRBJ2-1, with TRBD2 matching 7 bases. The junction had 5 bases not matched to a gene; V was cut back by 4 bases and J by 8 bases. The CDR3 spans 13 residues. CDR1 is KGHSH and CDR2 is LQKENI in the germline V gene. This CDR3 is CASSRGGEDEQFF. Written as DNA, the CDR3 is TGTGCCAGCTCACGGGGAGGGGAGGATGAGCAGTTCTTC.

This clone was seen once. This sequence joins TRBV5-6 and TRBJ2-2; 8 bases match TRBD1. Germline V gene lookup returns CDR1 SGHDT and CDR2 YYEEEE. V shed 0 bases, J shed 4 bases, and the junction held 8 bases outside the gene matches. The CDR3 consists of 17 residues. CDR3 amino acids: CASSLDGTGYPTGELFF. CDR3 DNA: TGTGCCAGCAGCTTGGATGGGACAGGTTATCCCACCGGGGAGCTGTTTTTT. The variable domain in full, completed from reference TRBV5-6 and TRBJ2-2, reads DAGVTQSPTHLIKTRGQQVTLRCSPKSGHDTVSWYQQALGQGPQFIFQYYEEEERQRGNFPDRFSGHQFPNYSSELNVNALLLGDSALYLCASSLDGTGYPTGELFFGEGSRLTVL.

The chain couples TRBV24-1 to TRBJ2-1; the match to TRBD1 covers 7 bases. Trimming at V came to 4 bases and at J to 6 bases, leaving 11 bases not matched to a gene. The CDR3 runs 16 residues. Germline values: CDR1 KGHDR, CDR2 SFDVKD. CDR3 sequence: CATSESTGDPPNEQFF. The DNA of the CDR3 is TGTGCCACCAGTGAATCCACAGGGGACCCACCCAATGAGCAGTTCTTC.

The J gene is TRBJ1-1, the V gene TRBV5-6, with unresolved D. The CDR3 consists of 15 residues. Germline V lookup: CDR1 SGHDT, CDR2 YYEEEE. The ends were cut back, 0 bases at V and 6 bases at J, with 15 bases in the middle. CDR3 residues: CASSLALRAGAEAFF. CDR3 sequence (DNA): TGTGCCAGCAGCTTGGCCCTTCGAGCGGGTGCTGAAGCTTTCTTT.

V gene TRBV7-9 combines with J gene TRBJ2-2; weak D call: TRBD2 (6 bases). CDR1 is SEHNR and CDR2 is FQNEAQ in the germline V gene (reference sequence). V lost 8 bases and J lost 7, with 11 bases in between. The CDR3 runs 12 residues. CDR3 loop: CASPLGGGELFF. DNA of the CDR3: TGTGCCAGCCCTCTGGGGGGCGGGGAGCTGTTTTTT. The full variable domain, completed using reference TRBV7-9 and TRBJ2-2, is DTGVSQNPRHKITKRGQNVTFRCDPISEHNRLYWYRQTLGQGPEFLTYFQNEAQLEKSRLLSDRFSAERPKGSFSTLEIQRTEQGDSAMYLCASPLGGGELFFGEGSRLTVL.

V usage is TRBV28 and J usage is TRBJ2-1, with TRBD1 as a possible D gene (5 bases). Per the germline V gene, CDR1 is MDHEN and CDR2 is SYDVKM. V lost 2 bases and J lost 6, with 11 bases in between. The CDR3 is 14 amino acids. The CDR3 protein is CASSLIAGINEQFF. Here the CDR3 DNA reads TGTGCCAGCAGTTTAATAGCAGGGATCAATGAGCAGTTCTTC. The full variable domain, completed using reference TRBV28 and TRBJ2-1, is DVKVTQSSRYLVKRTGEKVFLECVQDMDHENMFWYRQDPGLGLRLIYFSYDVKMKEKGDIPEGYSVSREKKERFSLILESASTNQTSMYLCASSLIAGINEQFFGPGTRLTVL.

The V and J genes are TRBV12-5 and TRBJ1-2; D might be TRBD1 (6 bases). Germline assignment: CDR1 LGHNT and CDR2 FRNRAP. The CDR3 is 16 amino acids. V lost 4 bases to trimming and J lost 8 bases, with 23 bases between them. CDR3 sequence: CASGSPRTVNYGGYTF. CDR3 nucleotides: TGTGCTAGTGGTTCCCCCAGGACAGTTAACTATGGGGGCTACACCTTC.

The genes are TRBV27 and TRBJ1-5; the match to TRBD1 covers 7 bases. Trimming at V came to 3 bases and at J to 4 bases, leaving 6 bases not matched to a gene. CDR1 is MNHEY and CDR2 is SMNVEV in the germline V gene (reference sequence). CDR3 length equals 15 residues. This CDR3 is CASSLRQGRNQPQHF. CDR3 nucleotides: TGTGCCAGCAGTTTGCGACAGGGCCGAAATCAGCCCCAGCATTTT.

The rearrangement joins TRBV20-1 to TRBJ1-1, with D hard to call. The germline V gene encodes CDR1 DFQATT and CDR2 SNEGSKA (reference sequence). The CDR3 has 15 residues. V was trimmed by 3 bases and J by 3 bases, leaving 17 bases between them. CDR3 nucleotide sequence: TGCAGTGCTAGTATTTCGGCAGACGCTTACACTGAAGCTTTCTTT. This gives the protein CSASISADAYTEAFF.

This chain connects TRBV2 to TRBJ2-3, with 10 bases matching TRBD2. Germline CDR1 SNHLY, CDR2 FYNNEI. This CDR3 has 17 residues. V lost 6 bases to trimming and J lost 6 bases; unmatched junction nucleotides: 15. The CDR3 sequence: CASRAMSGGALRDTQYF. The CDR3 nucleotides read TGTGCCAGCAGAGCCATGAGCGGGGGGGCCTTAAGGGATACGCAGTATTTT.

The chain is built from TRBV27 and TRBJ1-5, with D possibly TRBD1 on 5 matching bases. Trimming stripped 4 bases from V and 4 bases from J, with 14 bases between. CDR3 size: 15 residues. Germline CDR1 reads MNHEY; CDR2 reads SMNVEV (reference sequence). CDR3 in amino acids: CASSYRDGGNQPQHF. The CDR3 nucleotides read TGTGCCAGCAGTTACCGGGACGGGGGTAATCAGCCCCAGCATTTT.

This chain connects TRBV7-9 to TRBJ1-6; possibly TRBD1 for D (6 bases). The CDR3 runs to 14 residues. The V gene lost 5 bases and the J gene lost 4 bases, with 9 bases spanning the gap. Germline CDR1 is SEHNR and CDR2 is FQNEAQ (reference sequence). CDR3 loop: CASSMDSYNSPLHF. As DNA, the CDR3 is TGTGCCAGCAGCATGGACAGTTATAATTCACCCCTCCACTTT.

The sample holds many counts of this clone. This specimen includes other DNA sequences encoding the same CDR3. The rearrangement uses TRBV4-1 and TRBJ2-7; TRBD1 might be the D (5 bases). The CDR3 is 13 amino acids. The germline gives CDR1 MGHRA, CDR2 YSYEKL. The V and J ends lost 3 bases and 4 bases respectively, with 10 bases between them. The CDR3 DNA sequence: TGCGCCAGCAGCCAGGCGCAGGGTTACGAGCAGTACTTC. It translates to CASSQAQGYEQYF.

J is TRBJ2-2 and V is TRBV15, with 13 bases matching TRBD2. V was clipped by 5 bases and J by 0 bases; unmatched bases: 12. The CDR3 sequence is 20 residues long. Germline CDR1 LNHNV, CDR2 YYDKDF (reference sequence). The CDR3 spells CATSGPGQGLAGPNTGELFF. Here the CDR3 DNA reads TGTGCCACCAGCGGACCGGGACAGGGACTAGCGGGACCGAACACCGGGGAGCTGTTTTTT.